This entry is about one T cell receptor beta chain. These data come from a study of blood T cell repertoires in COVID-19. The germline V and J ends were trimmed by 4 bases and 0 bases, with 8 bases remaining between them. Germline CDR1 reads SGHRS; CDR2 reads YFSETQ. The CDR3 is 14 residues long. Clones were sequenced by immunoSEQ multiplex PCR, and TCRdb holds only the in-frame ones, with some missing. This sample yields about 200,000 clones, of which 87% are seen a single time; under 25% belongs to the top ten. The V call is TRBV5-1, the J call TRBJ2-1, with D tentatively TRBD2 (5 bases). This TCR came from a man aged 60 to 69 with active or convalescent COVID-19. Sequencing was carried out using peripheral blood. Written as DNA, the CDR3 is TGCGCCAGCAGCATAGGGAGCTCCTACAATGAGCAGTTCTTC. Protein sequence: CASSIGSSYNEQFF.